This T cell receptor beta chain was sequenced for a study of blood T cell repertoires in COVID-19. At the level of the study: Material from acute and convalescent COVID-19 was sourced from the United States, Italy and Spain. T cells, B-cell-depleted T cells, or PBMCs supplied cDNA or gDNA.

Participants came from some 23 US areas, aged about 18 to 95 years. Cohort placement rested on clinical history that participants reported themselves. The CDR3 spans 15 residues. With V trimmed by 6 bases and J by 9 bases, 13 bases remained unmatched. Germline V gene lookup returns CDR1 MDHEN and CDR2 SYDVKM. Produced via immunoSEQ multiplex PCR; TCRdb's table is partial and in-frame only. The table records 150,000 to 200,000 clones, about 88% of them present only once. The sequenced sample was PBMCs or T cells enriched from blood (not recorded which). The chain carries TRBV28 and TRBJ2-1; 8 nucleotides match TRBD2. The sequence derives from a woman younger than 35 who had recovered from COVID-19. The CDR3 DNA reads as TGTGCCAGCAGCCGCCCCAGCGGGAGTTCTGTTGAGCAGTTCTTC. It specifies CASSRPSGSSVEQFF.